Following are 19 T cell receptor beta chains from one sample sequenced in a study of T cells expressing NK-cell markers. Each CDR3 protein gets one entry in TCRdb, which reprocessed the 5' RACE reads and gives no DNA. The table for this sample gives just under 150,000 distinct CDR3 sequences. The sequenced sample was blood T cells: a sorted CD56 or NKG2C T cell subset, CD4+ or CD8+ T cells, or bulk PBMC T cells (not recorded which). The receptors were gathered from a man aged 18 to 35 in good health.

The chain has TRBV4-3 and TRBJ1-4; the D call from TCRdb, TRBD1, cannot be confirmed without DNA. This CDR3 is built from 15 residues. Germline V gene sequence: CDR1 LGHNA, CDR2 YSLEER. CDR3 protein: CASSQGLGDGEKLFF.

The chain carries TRBV3-1 and TRBJ1-2; TCRdb designates TRBD1, a call that cannot be tested without DNA. The CDR3 totals 19 residues. Germline assignment: CDR1 LGHDT and CDR2 YNNKEL (reference sequence). The chain's CDR3 is CASSQAGQGAADHGYGYTF.

CDR3 in amino acids: CASSKAGNQETQYF. This rearrangement joins TRBV21-1 to TRBJ2-5. TRBV21-1 counts as a pseudogene. The CDR3 has 14 residues.

J is TRBJ2-5 and V is TRBV9; checking the TCRdb D call of TRBD2 is not possible without DNA. The germline gives CDR1 SGDLS, CDR2 YYNGEE. The CDR3 has 17 residues. This CDR3 is CASSPEGLAGGRETQYF.

V usage is TRBV7-2 and J usage is TRBJ1-1; lacking DNA, the TRBD1 call made by TCRdb goes unchecked. The germline gives CDR1 SGHTA, CDR2 FQGNSA. The CDR3 contains 16 residues. CDR3 loop: CASSLVATGSRTEAFF. Using reference TRBV7-2 and TRBJ1-1 for the parts outside the CDR3, the full variable domain is GAGVSQSPSNKVTEKGKDVELRCDPISGHTALYWYRQSLGQGLEFLIYFQGNSAPDKSGLPSDRFSAERTGGSVSTLTIQRTQQEDSAVYLCASSLVATGSRTEAFFGQGTRLTVV.

The chain couples TRBV10-3 to TRBJ2-1; without DNA, the TCRdb call of TRBD1 cannot be checked. Looked up from germline, CDR1 is ENHRY and CDR2 is SYGVKD. This CDR3 has 17 residues. The CDR3 sequence is CAISLGTGGLSYNEQFF.

This sequence joins TRBV4-2 and TRBJ1-2; TCRdb names TRBD1, which stays unverified in the absence of DNA. The CDR3 runs to 14 residues. In germline, CDR1 is LGHNA, CDR2 YNFKEQ. The CDR3 sequence: CASSPRGGNYGYTF.

The chain uses TRBV12-3 or TRBV12-4 and TRBJ2-5; TCRdb's D gene call, TRBD1, goes unchecked for lack of DNA. The CDR3 is 18 amino acids. CDR3 sequence reads: CASRRLGWGPEVQETQYF.

The gene calls are TRBV10-2 and TRBJ2-7; TCRdb's D call of TRBD1 is untestable without DNA. CDR1 and CDR2 from the germline V gene are WSHSY and SAAADI. The CDR3 runs to 17 residues. CDR3 sequence: CASSEGSPITGAYEQYF.

The chain uses TRBV20-1 and TRBJ2-1. From germline, CDR1 is DFQATT and CDR2 SNEGSKA (reference sequence). The CDR3 spans 14 residues. The CDR3: CSARDSSDYNEQFF.

V usage is TRBV4-2 and J usage is TRBJ1-1; the TRBD1 assignment by TCRdb is unverifiable without DNA. CDR3 length: 14 amino acids. Germline CDR1 reads LGHNA; CDR2 reads YNFKEQ. CDR3 in amino acids: CASSLQGTATEAFF.

The genes are TRBV6-2 or TRBV6-3 and TRBJ2-1; TCRdb gives TRBD1 as the D gene, but with no DNA this cannot be confirmed. The CDR3 runs to 14 residues. In germline, CDR1 is MNHEY, CDR2 SVGEGT. CDR3 region: CASRGGIFDNEQFF.

This chain joins TRBV4-1 and TRBJ1-4. This CDR3 is 15 amino acids long. CDR1 and CDR2 (germline): MGHRA, YSYEKL. The CDR3 protein is CASSQKETDLEKLFF.

The chain links TRBV15 to TRBJ2-1; TCRdb names TRBD1, which stays unverified in the absence of DNA. From germline, CDR1 is LNHNV and CDR2 YYDKDF (reference sequence). This CDR3 is built from 17 residues. CDR3 residues: CATSSRPTGTGIGEQFF.

The V call is TRBV10-3, the J call TRBJ2-5; without DNA, the TCRdb call of TRBD2 cannot be checked. The germline CDR1 and CDR2 sequences are ENHRY and SYGVKD. The CDR3 runs to 15 residues. The CDR3 region is CAISTSGSREETQYF.

The genes are TRBV12-3 or TRBV12-4 and TRBJ2-1; TCRdb proposes TRBD1, but this gene call is untestable without DNA. The CDR3 extends over 14 amino acids. CDR3 sequence: CASSGQALWDEQFF.

J is TRBJ2-3 and V is TRBV11-1; absent DNA, TCRdb's TRBD1 call cannot be checked. Germline-derived CDR1 and CDR2 are SGHAT and FQDESV (reference sequence). The length of the CDR3 is 18 residues. This CDR3 is CASSPPGQGVSSTDTQYF.

The chain couples TRBV18 to TRBJ2-1. Germline loops: CDR1 KGHSH, CDR2 LQKENI. CDR3 length: 16 residues. The chain's CDR3 is CASSPWSDPSENEQFF.

V is TRBV12-3 or TRBV12-4 and J is TRBJ2-1; TCRdb proposes TRBD2, but this gene call is untestable without DNA. The CDR3 sequence is 16 residues long. This chain's CDR3 is CASTSGGAGDHDEQFF.